Listed below are T cell receptor beta chains from one sample, sequenced in a study of T cell changes during pregnancy in multiple sclerosis. Clones were sequenced by immunoSEQ multiplex PCR, and TCRdb holds only the in-frame ones, with some missing. Of 85,000 to 95,000 clones detected, around 91% appear once; the ten largest clones hold approximately 1.6%. This specimen was peripheral blood, taken after pregnancy. These receptors came from a female donor in good health, enrolled as a control in a pregnancy study. Each CDR3 is given with its conserved first and last residue. D genes are given only for firm matches. Clone size is stated in some rows and not others, as once, few, many or a class when expanded.

clone_size	v_call	j_call	d_call	cdr3_nt	cdr3_aa
.	TRBV10-3	TRBJ2-7	.	TGTGCCTCGGCCGGGGCAGGGGTAGGGTACGAGCAGTACTTC	CASAGAGVGYEQYF
once	TRBV7-2	TRBJ1-1	.	TGTGCCAGCAGCTTAGTCAGGGGACGGAACACTGAAGCTTTCTTT	CASSLVRGRNTEAFF
.	TRBV21-1	TRBJ1-5	.	TGTGCCAGCAGCGCGACAGAAGAAAACTACTATAGCAATCAGCCCCAGCATTTT	CASSATEENYYSNQPQHF
.	TRBV6-6	TRBJ1-5	.	TGTGCCAGCAGTTACCCGGGAGGGAAGCCCAATCAGCCCCAGCATTTT	CASSYPGGKPNQPQHF
.	TRBV28	TRBJ2-7	.	TGTGCCAGCAGTCCCGGGGGGACAGGGCAGTACTTC	CASSPGGTGQYF
.	TRBV4-1	TRBJ2-7	.	TGCGCCAGCAGCCAAGACGAGGGAAGCTACGAGCAGTACTTC	CASSQDEGSYEQYF
.	TRBV18	TRBJ1-3	.	TGTGCCAGCTCACCACCCCAGCGAATCAGTGGAAACACCATATATTTT	CASSPPQRISGNTIYF
.	TRBV7-7	TRBJ2-5	.	TGTGCTAGCAGCTCAACAGGGTTCCAAGAGACCCAGTACTTC	CASSSTGFQETQYF
.	TRBV29-1	TRBJ1-5	TRBD1	TGCAGCGTCCCCGGACAGGGGCATCAGCCCCAGCATTTT	CSVPGQGHQPQHF
.	TRBV19	TRBJ1-5	.	TGTGCCAGTAGTCCCCTGGAAGGTGGGGCAGGACAGCCCCAGCATTTT	CASSPLEGGAGQPQHF
.	TRBV9	TRBJ1-2	TRBD1	TGTGCCAGCAGCGGGGGACAGTACACCTTC	CASSGGQYTF
.	TRBV25-1	TRBJ2-5	.	TGTGCCAGCAGTGGACAGTACCAAGAGACCCAGTACTTC	CASSGQYQETQYF
.	TRBV2	TRBJ2-7	.	TGTGCCAGCAGTTGGTCAGGGCCGTACGAGCAGTACTTC	CASSWSGPYEQYF
.	TRBV5-8	TRBJ1-6	TRBD1	TGTGCCAGCAGCCAGGGACAGGGGTTGGCTAATTCACCCCTCCACTTT	CASSQGQGLANSPLHF
.	TRBV7-2	TRBJ2-2	TRBD1	TGTGCCAACAAGAAGGGGGCGGCCACCGGGGAGCTGTTTTTT	CANKKGAATGELFF
.	TRBV4-2	TRBJ2-1	.	TGTGCCAGCAGCCAGGGGGGTTGGAACGATGAGCAGTTCTTC	CASSQGGWNDEQFF
.	TRBV6-1	TRBJ1-2	.	TGTGCCAGCACCTCTGGCGGACAGTTCTATGGCTACACCTTC	CASTSGGQFYGYTF
once	TRBV9	TRBJ1-4	.	TGTGCCAGCAGCAATGACCTAGGGGCGGGGGGCGAAAAACTGTTTTTT	CASSNDLGAGGEKLFF
.	TRBV6-5	TRBJ2-5	TRBD2	TGTGCCAGCAGCCGCGAACTAGCGAATCAAGAGACCCAGTACTTC	CASSRELANQETQYF
.	TRBV7-2	TRBJ1-5	TRBD1	TGTGCCAGCAGCGATACAGGGGGAATCTTCGGCAATCAGCCCCAGCATTTT	CASSDTGGIFGNQPQHF
.	TRBV5-6	TRBJ2-3	TRBD2	TGTGCCAGCAGCTTTCGACTAGCGGGGGACGCAGATACGCAGTATTTT	CASSFRLAGDADTQYF
.	TRBV6-4	TRBJ1-1	TRBD1	TGTGCCAGCAGGGGAACCGGGACAGGGCCAGCTTTCTTT	CASRGTGTGPAFF
.	TRBV21-1	TRBJ2-2	.	TGTGCCAGCAGCAACCTGGGGGGCGGACTAGAGGGGGACACCGGGGAGCTGTTTTTT	CASSNLGGGLEGDTGELFF
.	TRBV9	TRBJ2-3	.	TGTGCCAGCAGCTACCCCGGAGATACGCAGTATTTT	CASSYPGDTQYF
.	TRBV28	TRBJ2-1	TRBD2	TGTGCAAGAGGTTGGGGTAGCGGGGGGCCCCGTGCCTACAATGAGCAGTTCTTC	CARGWGSGGPRAYNEQFF
.	TRBV5-4	TRBJ2-1	.	TGTGCCAGCAGTTTCCAAAATGAGCAGTTCTTC	CASSFQNEQFF
once	TRBV5-1	TRBJ2-5	TRBD1	TGCGCCAGCAGCCCCCGGACAGGGCTGGAGACCCAGTACTTC	CASSPRTGLETQYF
.	TRBV25-1	TRBJ1-1	TRBD1	TGTGCCAGCAGTGAATGGGGTAACAGGGGAGTCACTGAAGCTTTCTTT	CASSEWGNRGVTEAFF
.	TRBV6-1	TRBJ1-3	.	TGTGCCTTATATCCAGGGGATTTTCAAGGAAACACCATATATTTT	CALYPGDFQGNTIYF
.	TRBV7-9	TRBJ1-2	.	TGTGCCAGCAGCTTAGCCCTCCTGACAGATTATGAGGGCTACACCTTC	CASSLALLTDYEGYTF
.	TRBV15	TRBJ2-2	.	TGTGCCACCAGCAGAGGCGGGAACACCGGGGAGCTGTTTTTT	CATSRGGNTGELFF
.	TRBV7-9	TRBJ2-1	TRBD1	TGTGCCAGCAGCTTTCGGACAGGGAACTACAATGAGCAGTTCTTC	CASSFRTGNYNEQFF
.	TRBV6-1	TRBJ2-5	.	TGTGCCAGCAGTCCCCGTGAGACCCAGTACTTC	CASSPRETQYF
.	TRBV7-3	TRBJ2-5	TRBD2	TGTGCCAGCAGCTCCGGACTAGCAGAGACCCAGTACTTC	CASSSGLAETQYF